One T cell receptor (beta chain) is described in this entry. Its antigen remains unknown. The V gene lost 6 bases and the J gene lost 7 bases, with 12 bases spanning the gap. Germline-derived CDR1 and CDR2 are DFQATT and SNEGSKA (reference sequence). The CDR3 consists of 11 residues. The data were obtained in a study of blood T cells in healthy people across ages. About the study: T cells yielded about one barcoded beta molecule per two cells through template switching. Points from the study as a whole: Per-million-T-cell TCR beta diversity fell roughly linearly with age.

PCR was performed a second time for about 7 to 11 cycles using a sample-barcoded 5' primer and a J-beta primer mix. TCRdb redid the calling of the 5' RACE reads with MiXCR, one entry per CDR3 protein. The data show about 800,000 distinct CDR3 sequences, around a quarter seen once. Donors were healthy Caucasian individuals from Russia aged roughly 6 to 100. This sample also belongs to another study, concerning T cells of mothers and their children. That work states: A few healthy Caucasian mothers and their six children were the donors.

The clonotype originates from a boy between 10 and 17 years old in good health. Sequenced input: blood. The chain carries TRBV20-1 and TRBJ1-2; maybe TRBD1 (5 bases). The CDR3 nucleotides are TGCAGTGCCGTAGTAAGGGGTGGCTACACCTTC. Its protein product is CSAVVRGGYTF.